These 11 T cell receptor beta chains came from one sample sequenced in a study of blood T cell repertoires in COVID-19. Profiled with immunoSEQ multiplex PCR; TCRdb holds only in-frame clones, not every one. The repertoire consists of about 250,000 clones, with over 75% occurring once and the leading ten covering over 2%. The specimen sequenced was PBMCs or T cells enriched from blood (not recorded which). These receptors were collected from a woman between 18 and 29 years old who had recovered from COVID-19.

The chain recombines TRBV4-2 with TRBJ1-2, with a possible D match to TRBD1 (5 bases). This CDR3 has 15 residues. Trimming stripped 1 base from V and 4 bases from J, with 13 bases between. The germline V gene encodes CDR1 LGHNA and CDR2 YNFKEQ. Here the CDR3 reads CASSQGVGGSYGYTF. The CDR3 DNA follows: TGTGCCAGCAGCCAAGGGGTGGGGGGTTCCTATGGCTACACCTTC.

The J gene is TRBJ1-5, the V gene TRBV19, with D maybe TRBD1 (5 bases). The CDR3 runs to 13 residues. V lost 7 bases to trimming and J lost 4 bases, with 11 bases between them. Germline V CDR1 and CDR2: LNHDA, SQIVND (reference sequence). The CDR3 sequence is CASTPGGNQPQHF. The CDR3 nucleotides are TGTGCCAGTACTCCGGGGGGTAATCAGCCCCAGCATTTT. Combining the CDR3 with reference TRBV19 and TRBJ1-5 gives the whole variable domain DGGITQSPKYLFRKEGQNVTLSCEQNLNHDAMYWYRQDPGQGLRLIYYSQIVNDFQKGDIAEGYSVSREKKESFPLTVTSAQKNPTAFYLCASTPGGNQPQHFGDGTRLSIL.

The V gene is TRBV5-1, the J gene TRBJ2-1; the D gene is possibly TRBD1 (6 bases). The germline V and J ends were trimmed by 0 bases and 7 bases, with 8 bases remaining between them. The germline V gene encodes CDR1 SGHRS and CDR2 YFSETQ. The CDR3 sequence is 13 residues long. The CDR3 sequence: CASSLGGRNEQFF. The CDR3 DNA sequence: TGCGCCAGCAGCTTGGGGGGGCGGAATGAGCAGTTCTTC.

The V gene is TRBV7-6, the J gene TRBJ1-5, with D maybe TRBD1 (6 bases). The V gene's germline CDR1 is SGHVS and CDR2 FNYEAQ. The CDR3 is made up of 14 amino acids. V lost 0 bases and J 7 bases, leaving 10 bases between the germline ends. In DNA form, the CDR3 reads TGTGCCAGCAGCTTAGCACAGGGCGGGCAGCCCCAGCATTTT. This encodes CASSLAQGGQPQHF.

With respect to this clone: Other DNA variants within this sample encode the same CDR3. CDR3 loop: CASSVGDRGGTEAFF. CDR3 sequence (DNA): TGTGCCAGCAGCGTAGGGGACAGGGGAGGCACTGAAGCTTTCTTT. This chain links TRBV9 with TRBJ1-1; 10 nucleotides match TRBD1. J lost 4 bases, V lost 0 bases, and 3 bases had no gene match. The germline V gene has CDR1 SGDLS and CDR2 YYNGEE. The CDR3 has 15 residues. Complete variable domain (other parts from reference TRBV9 and TRBJ1-1): DSGVTQTPKHLITATGQRVTLRCSPRSGDLSVYWYQQSLDQGLQFLIQYYNGEERAKGNILERFSAQQFPDLHSELNLSSLELGDSALYFCASSVGDRGGTEAFFGQGTRLTVV.

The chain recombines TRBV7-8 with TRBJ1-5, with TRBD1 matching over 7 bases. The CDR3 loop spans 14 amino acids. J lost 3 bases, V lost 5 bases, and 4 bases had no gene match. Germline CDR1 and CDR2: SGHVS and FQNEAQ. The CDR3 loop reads CASSTGQVNQPQHF. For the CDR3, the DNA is TGTGCCAGCAGCACCGGACAGGTCAATCAGCCCCAGCATTTT. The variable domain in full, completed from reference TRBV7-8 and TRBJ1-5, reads GAGVSQSPRYKVAKRGQDVALRCDPISGHVSLFWYQQALGQGPEFLTYFQNEAQLDKSGLPSDRFFAERPEGSVSTLKIQRTQQEDSAVYLCASSTGQVNQPQHFGDGTRLSIL.

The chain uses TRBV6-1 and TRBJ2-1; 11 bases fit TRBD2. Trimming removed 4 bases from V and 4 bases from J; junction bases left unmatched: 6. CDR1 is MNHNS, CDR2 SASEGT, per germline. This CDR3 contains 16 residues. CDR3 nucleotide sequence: TGTGCCAGCAGTGCGATACTAGCGGGGGCGTACAATGAGCAGTTCTTC. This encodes CASSAILAGAYNEQFF.

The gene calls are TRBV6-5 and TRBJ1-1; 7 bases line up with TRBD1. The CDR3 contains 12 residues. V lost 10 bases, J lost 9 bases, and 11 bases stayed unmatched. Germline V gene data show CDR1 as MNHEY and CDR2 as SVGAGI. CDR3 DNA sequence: TGTGCCATCACCCCGCGACAGGGAAAAGCTTTCTTT. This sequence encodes CAITPRQGKAFF.

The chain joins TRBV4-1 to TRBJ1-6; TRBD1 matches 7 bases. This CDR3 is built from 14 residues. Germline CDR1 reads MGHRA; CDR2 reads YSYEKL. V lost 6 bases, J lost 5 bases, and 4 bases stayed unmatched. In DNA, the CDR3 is TGCGCCAGCAGTCGGGACAGCGATAATTCACCCCTCCACTTT. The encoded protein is CASSRDSDNSPLHF.

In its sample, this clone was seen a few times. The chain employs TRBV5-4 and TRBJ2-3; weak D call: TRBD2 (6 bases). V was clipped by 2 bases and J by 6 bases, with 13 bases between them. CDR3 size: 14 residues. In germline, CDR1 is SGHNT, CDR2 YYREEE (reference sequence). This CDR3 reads CASSLYGGEDTQYF. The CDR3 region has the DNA TGTGCCAGCAGCTTATACGGGGGAGAGGATACGCAGTATTTT.

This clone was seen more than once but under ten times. The CDR3 loop reads CASSPGQGSYEQYF. The CDR3, as DNA: TGTGCCAGCAGCCCGGGACAGGGGTCCTACGAGCAGTACTTC. J is TRBJ2-7 and V is TRBV11-2, with TRBD1 identical over 10 bases. The CDR3 runs to 14 residues. Trimming at V came to 5 bases and at J to 1 base, leaving 2 bases not matched to a gene. Germline CDR1 SGHAT, CDR2 FQNNGV.